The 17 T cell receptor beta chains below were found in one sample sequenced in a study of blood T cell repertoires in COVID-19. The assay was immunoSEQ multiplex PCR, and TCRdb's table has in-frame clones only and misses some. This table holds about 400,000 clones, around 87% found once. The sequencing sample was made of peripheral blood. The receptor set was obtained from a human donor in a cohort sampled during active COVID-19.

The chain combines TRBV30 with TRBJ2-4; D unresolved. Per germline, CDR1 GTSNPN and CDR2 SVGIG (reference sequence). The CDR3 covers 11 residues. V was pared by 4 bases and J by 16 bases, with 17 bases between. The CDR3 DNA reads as TGTGCCTGGAATGAGGAAGGCCCCCGATACTTC. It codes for CAWNEEGPRYF. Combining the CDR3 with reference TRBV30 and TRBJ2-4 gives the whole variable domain SQTIHQWPATLVQPVGSPLSLECTVEGTSNPNLYWYRQAAGRGLQLLFYSVGIGQISSEVPQNLSASRPQDRQFILSSKKLLLSDSGFYLCAWNEEGPRYFGAGTRLSVL.

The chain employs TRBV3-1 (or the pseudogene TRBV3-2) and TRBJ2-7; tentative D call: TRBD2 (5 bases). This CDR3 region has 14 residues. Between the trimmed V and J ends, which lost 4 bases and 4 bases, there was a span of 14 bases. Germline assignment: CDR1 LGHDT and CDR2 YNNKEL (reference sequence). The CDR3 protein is CASSPREGRYEQYF. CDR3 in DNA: TGTGCCAGCAGCCCGAGAGAGGGCCGGTACGAGCAGTACTTC.

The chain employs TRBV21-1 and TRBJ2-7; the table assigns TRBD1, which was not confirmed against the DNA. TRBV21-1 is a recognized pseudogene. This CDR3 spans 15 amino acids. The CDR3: CASSNGTGQGKEQYF. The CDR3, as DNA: TGTGCCAGCAGCAATGGGACAGGGCAGGGAAAGGAGCAGTACTTC.

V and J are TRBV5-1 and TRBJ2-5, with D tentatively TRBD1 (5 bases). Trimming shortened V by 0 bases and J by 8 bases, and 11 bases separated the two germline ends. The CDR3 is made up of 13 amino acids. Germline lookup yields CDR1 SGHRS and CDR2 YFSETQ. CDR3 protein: CASSLGQSRTQYF. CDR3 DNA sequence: TGCGCCAGCAGCTTGGGACAGTCGCGAACCCAGTACTTC.

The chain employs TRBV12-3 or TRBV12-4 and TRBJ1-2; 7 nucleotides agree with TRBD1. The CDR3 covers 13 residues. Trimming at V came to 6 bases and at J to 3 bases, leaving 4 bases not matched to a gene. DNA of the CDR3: TGTGCCAGCAGGAACAGGGGAGACTATGGCTACACCTTC. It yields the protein CASRNRGDYGYTF.

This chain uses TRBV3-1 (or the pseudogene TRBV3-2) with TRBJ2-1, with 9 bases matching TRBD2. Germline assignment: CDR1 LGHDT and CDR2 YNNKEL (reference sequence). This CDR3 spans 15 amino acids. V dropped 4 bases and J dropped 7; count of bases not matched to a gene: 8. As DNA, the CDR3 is TGTGCCAGCAGCCGACTGGGACTAGCAGGGAATGAGCAGTTCTTC. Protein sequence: CASSRLGLAGNEQFF.

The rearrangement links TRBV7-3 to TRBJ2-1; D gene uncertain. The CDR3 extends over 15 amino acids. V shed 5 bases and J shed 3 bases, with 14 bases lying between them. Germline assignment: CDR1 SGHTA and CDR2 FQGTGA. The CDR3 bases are TGTGCCAGCAGCCCACACCCGGCTAGCTACAATGAGCAGTTCTTC. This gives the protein CASSPHPASYNEQFF.

The CDR3 loop is CASSLTSGETQYF. CDR3 coding DNA: TGTGCCAGCAGCTTAACTAGCGGAGAGACCCAGTACTTC. The chain links TRBV5-6 to TRBJ2-5; TRBD2 matches at 8 bases. The V gene end was trimmed by 2 bases and the J gene end by 4 bases; junction bases not matched to a gene: 1. Germline V gene sequence: CDR1 SGHDT, CDR2 YYEEEE. This CDR3 is built from 13 residues.

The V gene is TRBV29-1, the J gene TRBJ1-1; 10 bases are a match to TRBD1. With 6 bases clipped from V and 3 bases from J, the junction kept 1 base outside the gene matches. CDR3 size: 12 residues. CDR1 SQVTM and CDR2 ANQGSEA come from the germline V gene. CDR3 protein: CSVGTGDTEAFF. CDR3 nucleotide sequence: TGCAGCGTGGGGACAGGGGACACTGAAGCTTTCTTT.

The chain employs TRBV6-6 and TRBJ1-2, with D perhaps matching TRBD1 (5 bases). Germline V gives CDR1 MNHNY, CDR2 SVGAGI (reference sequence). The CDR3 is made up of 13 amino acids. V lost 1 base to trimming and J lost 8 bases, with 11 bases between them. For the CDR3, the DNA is TGTGCCAGCAGTTACTTCAGGGTATACGGCTACACCTTC. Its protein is CASSYFRVYGYTF.

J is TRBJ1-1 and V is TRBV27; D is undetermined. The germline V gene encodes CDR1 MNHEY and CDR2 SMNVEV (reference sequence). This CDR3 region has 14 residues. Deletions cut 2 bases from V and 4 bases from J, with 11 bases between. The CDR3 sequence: CASSLLEGSTEAFF. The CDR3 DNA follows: TGTGCCAGCAGTTTACTGGAGGGATCCACTGAAGCTTTCTTT.

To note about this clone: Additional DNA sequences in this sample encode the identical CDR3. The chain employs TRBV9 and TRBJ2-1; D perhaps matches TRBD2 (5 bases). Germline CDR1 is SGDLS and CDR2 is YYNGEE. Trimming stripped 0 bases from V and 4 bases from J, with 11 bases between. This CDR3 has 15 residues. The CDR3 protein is CASSVGASSYNEQFF. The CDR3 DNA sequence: TGTGCCAGCAGCGTAGGTGCTAGCAGTTACAATGAGCAGTTCTTC.

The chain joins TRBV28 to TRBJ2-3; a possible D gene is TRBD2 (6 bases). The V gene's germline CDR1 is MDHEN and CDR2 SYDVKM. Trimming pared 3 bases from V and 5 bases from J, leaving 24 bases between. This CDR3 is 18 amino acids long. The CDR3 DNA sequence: TGTGCCAGCAGTTTCCCCCCGGGAGCGGCGGGACCCTTAGATACGCAGTATTTT. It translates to CASSFPPGAAGPLDTQYF.

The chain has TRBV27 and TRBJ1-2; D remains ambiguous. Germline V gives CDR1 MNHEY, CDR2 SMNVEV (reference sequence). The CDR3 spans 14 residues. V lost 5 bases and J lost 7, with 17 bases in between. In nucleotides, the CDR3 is TGTGCCAGCAGTCCGACGACGGAGCTACGTGGCTACACCTTC. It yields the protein CASSPTTELRGYTF.

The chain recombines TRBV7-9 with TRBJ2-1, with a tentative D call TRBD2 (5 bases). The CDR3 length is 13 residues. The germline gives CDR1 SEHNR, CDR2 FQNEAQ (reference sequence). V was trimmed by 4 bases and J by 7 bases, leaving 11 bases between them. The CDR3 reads CASSSASPNEQFF. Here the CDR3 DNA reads TGTGCCAGCAGCTCCGCTAGCCCTAATGAGCAGTTCTTC.

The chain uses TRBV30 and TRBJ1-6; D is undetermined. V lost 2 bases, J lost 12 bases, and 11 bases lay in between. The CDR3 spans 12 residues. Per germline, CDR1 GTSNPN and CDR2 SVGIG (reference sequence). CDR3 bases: TGTGCCTGGAGTCGCGGCCGTGGACCCCTCCACTTT. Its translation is CAWSRGRGPLHF.

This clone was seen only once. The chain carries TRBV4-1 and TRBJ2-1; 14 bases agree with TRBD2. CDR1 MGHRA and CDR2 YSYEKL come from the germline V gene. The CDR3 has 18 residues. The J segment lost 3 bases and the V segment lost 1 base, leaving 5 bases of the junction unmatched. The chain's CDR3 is CASSQAGTSGSYYNEQFF. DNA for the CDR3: TGCGCCAGCAGCCAAGCCGGGACTAGCGGGAGTTACTACAATGAGCAGTTCTTC.